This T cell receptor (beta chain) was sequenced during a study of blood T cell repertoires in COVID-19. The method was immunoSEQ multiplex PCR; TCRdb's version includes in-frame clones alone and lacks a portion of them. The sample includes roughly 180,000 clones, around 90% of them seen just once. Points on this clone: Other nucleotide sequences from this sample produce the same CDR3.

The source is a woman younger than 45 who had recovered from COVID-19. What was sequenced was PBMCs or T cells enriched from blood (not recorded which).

For the CDR3, the DNA is TGTGCCAGCAGAGGACAGGGGGCAGACTATGGCTACACCTTC. Amino acid sequence: CASRGQGADYGYTF. The chain carries TRBV6-5 and TRBJ1-2; 11 bases map to TRBD1. V shed 6 bases, J shed 3 bases, and the junction held 3 bases outside the gene matches. Germline V gives CDR1 MNHEY, CDR2 SVGAGI. The length of the CDR3 is 14 residues.